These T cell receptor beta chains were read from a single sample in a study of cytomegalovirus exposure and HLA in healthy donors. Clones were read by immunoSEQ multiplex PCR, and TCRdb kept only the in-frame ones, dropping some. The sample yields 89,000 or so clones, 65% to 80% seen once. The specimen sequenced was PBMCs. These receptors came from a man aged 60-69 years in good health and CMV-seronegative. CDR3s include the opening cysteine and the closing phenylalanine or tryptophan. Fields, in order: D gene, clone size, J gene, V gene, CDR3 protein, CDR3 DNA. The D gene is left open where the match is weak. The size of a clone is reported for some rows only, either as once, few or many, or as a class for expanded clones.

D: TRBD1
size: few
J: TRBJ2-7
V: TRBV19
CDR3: CASSPRDRRSEQYF
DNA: TGTGCCAGTAGTCCCCGGGACAGGCGGTCCGAGCAGTACTTC

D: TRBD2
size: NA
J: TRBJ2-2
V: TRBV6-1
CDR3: CASSELAGSNTGELFF
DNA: TGTGCCAGCAGTGAACTAGCGGGGTCGAACACCGGGGAGCTGTTTTTT

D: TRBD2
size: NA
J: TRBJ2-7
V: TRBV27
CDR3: CASSLSGGASKEQYF
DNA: TGTGCCAGCAGTTTAAGCGGGGGGGCCTCGAAGGAGCAGTACTTC

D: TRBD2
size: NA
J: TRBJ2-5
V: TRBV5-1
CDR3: CASSLEGLAGAGETQYF
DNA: TGCGCCAGCAGCTTGGAGGGACTAGCGGGGGCGGGAGAGACCCAGTACTTC

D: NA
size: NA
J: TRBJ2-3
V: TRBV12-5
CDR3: CASGLPGTPSTDTQYF
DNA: TGTGCTAGTGGCCTTCCCGGGACACCGAGCACAGATACGCAGTATTTT

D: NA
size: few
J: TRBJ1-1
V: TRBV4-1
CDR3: CASSQEQGVNTEAFF
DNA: TGCGCCAGCAGCCAAGAACAGGGAGTAAACACTGAAGCTTTCTTT

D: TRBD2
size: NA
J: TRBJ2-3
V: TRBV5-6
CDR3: CASSQAGTSGGANTDTQYF
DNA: TGTGCCAGCAGCCAGGCCGGGACTAGCGGGGGGGCCAACACAGATACGCAGTATTTT

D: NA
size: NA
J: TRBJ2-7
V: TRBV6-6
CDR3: CASGSGEQYF
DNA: TGTGCCAGCGGGTCGGGCGAGCAGTACTTC

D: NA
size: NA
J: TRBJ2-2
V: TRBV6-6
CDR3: CATGGSNTGELFF
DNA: TGTGCCACAGGGGGGTCGAACACCGGGGAGCTGTTTTTT

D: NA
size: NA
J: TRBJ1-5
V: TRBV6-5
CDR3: CASTPRGGVHQPQHF
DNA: TGTGCCAGCACCCCCAGGGGAGGGGTTCATCAGCCCCAGCATTTT

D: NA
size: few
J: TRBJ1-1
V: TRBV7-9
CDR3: CASSQGNTEAFF
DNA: TGTGCCAGCAGCCAGGGGAACACTGAAGCTTTCTTT

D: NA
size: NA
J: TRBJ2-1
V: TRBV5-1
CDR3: CASSGARAGEQFF
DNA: TGCGCCAGCAGCGGCGCAAGGGCGGGGGAGCAGTTCTTC

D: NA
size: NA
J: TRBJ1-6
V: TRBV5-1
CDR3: CASSLGGRDNSPLHF
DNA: TGCGCCAGCAGCTTAGGCGGGAGGGATAATTCACCCCTCCACTTT

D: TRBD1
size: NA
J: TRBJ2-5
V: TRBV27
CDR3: CASSSPRTGGQETQYF
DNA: TGTGCCAGCAGTTCCCCTAGGACAGGGGGGCAAGAGACCCAGTACTTC

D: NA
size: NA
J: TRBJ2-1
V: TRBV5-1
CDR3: CASSLAFEEQFF
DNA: TGCGCCAGCAGCTTGGCGTTTGAGGAGCAGTTCTTC

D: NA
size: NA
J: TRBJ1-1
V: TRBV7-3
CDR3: CASSSSVNTEAFF
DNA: TGTGCCAGCAGCAGTTCGGTGAACACTGAAGCTTTCTTT

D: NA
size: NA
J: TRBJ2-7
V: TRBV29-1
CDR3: CSVVIQDYEQYF
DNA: TGCAGCGTTGTCATACAGGACTACGAGCAGTACTTC

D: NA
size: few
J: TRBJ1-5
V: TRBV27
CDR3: CASSHPMQHF
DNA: TGTGCCAGCAGTCACCCTATGCAGCATTTT

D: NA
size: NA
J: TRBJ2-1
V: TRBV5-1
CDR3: CASSPTSSSYNEQFF
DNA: TGCGCCAGCAGTCCCACCTCTAGCTCCTACAATGAGCAGTTCTTC

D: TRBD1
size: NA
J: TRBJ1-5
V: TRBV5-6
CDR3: CASSPAQGGTNQPQHF
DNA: TGTGCCAGCAGCCCGGCACAGGGGGGAACCAATCAGCCCCAGCATTTT

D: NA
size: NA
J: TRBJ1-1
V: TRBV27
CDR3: CASSPPTALNTEAFF
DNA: TGTGCCAGCAGTCCCCCGACAGCCCTGAACACTGAAGCTTTCTTT

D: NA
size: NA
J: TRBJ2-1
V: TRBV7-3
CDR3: CASSRQDNEQFF
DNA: TGTGCCAGCAGCCGACAAGACAATGAGCAGTTCTTC

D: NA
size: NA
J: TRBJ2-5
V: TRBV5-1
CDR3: CASSFGGARYQETQYF
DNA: TGCGCCAGCAGCTTTGGAGGGGCCAGATACCAAGAGACCCAGTACTTC

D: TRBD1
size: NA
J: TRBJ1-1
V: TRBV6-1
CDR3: CASSGLGQGARGTEAFF
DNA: TGTGCCAGCAGTGGCCTTGGACAGGGGGCGCGGGGGACTGAAGCTTTCTTT

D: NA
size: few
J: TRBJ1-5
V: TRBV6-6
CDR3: CASSLTGPQPQHF
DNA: TGTGCCAGCAGTTTGACAGGTCCACAGCCCCAGCATTTT

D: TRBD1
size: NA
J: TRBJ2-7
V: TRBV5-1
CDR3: CASSFPILTTGQTYEQYF
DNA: TGCGCCAGCAGTTTCCCGATACTGACGACAGGGCAAACCTACGAGCAGTACTTC

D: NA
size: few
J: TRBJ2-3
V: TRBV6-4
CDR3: CASSEGTDTDTQYF
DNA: TGTGCCAGCAGTGAGGGGACTGACACAGATACGCAGTATTTT

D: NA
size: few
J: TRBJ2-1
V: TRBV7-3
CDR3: CASSHGGPNEQFF
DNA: TGTGCCAGCAGCCACGGGGGGCCCAATGAGCAGTTCTTC

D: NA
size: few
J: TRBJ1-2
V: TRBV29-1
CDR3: CSVREAQDYGYTF
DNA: TGCAGCGTTAGGGAGGCCCAGGACTATGGCTACACCTTC

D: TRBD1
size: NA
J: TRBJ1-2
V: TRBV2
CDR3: CASSTTNRGGYTF
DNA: TGTGCCAGCAGTACTACCAACAGGGGTGGCTACACCTTC

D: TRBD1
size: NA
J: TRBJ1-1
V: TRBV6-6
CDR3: CASRGTGLNTEAFF
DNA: TGTGCCAGCAGGGGGACAGGGTTAAACACTGAAGCTTTCTTT

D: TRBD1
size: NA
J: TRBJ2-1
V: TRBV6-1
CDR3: CASSSFGQAQFF
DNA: TGTGCCAGCAGCTCATTCGGACAGGCCCAGTTCTTC